This passage covers 14 T cell receptor beta chains from one sample sequenced in a study of blood T cell repertoires in COVID-19. Clones were read by immunoSEQ multiplex PCR, and TCRdb kept only the in-frame ones, dropping some. Of 120,000 to 150,000 clones listed, 88% are singletons. Input material: PBMCs or T cells enriched from blood (not recorded which). The receptor set was obtained from a woman aged 25 to 39 with acute COVID-19.

The rearrangement uses TRBV5-6 and TRBJ2-7, with a weak D call TRBD1 (6 bases). CDR1 is SGHDT, CDR2 YYEEEE, per germline. This CDR3 region has 14 residues. V lost 6 bases and J lost 0, with 13 bases in between. CDR3 DNA sequence: TGTGCCAGCAAGGGACAACTAGGCTCCTACGAGCAGTACTTC. Encoded protein: CASKGQLGSYEQYF.

This sequence joins TRBV7-2 and TRBJ2-1, with 7 positions matching TRBD2. V gave up 1 base and J gave up 7 bases; unmatched junction bases: 10. The germline V gene has CDR1 SGHTA and CDR2 FQGNSA. The CDR3 is 16 residues long. The CDR3 spells CASSLVGLAAKNEQFF. The CDR3 DNA is TGTGCCAGCAGCTTAGTCGGGCTAGCGGCCAAGAATGAGCAGTTCTTC.

This chain joins TRBV7-8 and TRBJ2-7; 8 nucleotides agree with TRBD1. J lost 3 bases, V lost 3 bases, and 7 bases had no gene match. CDR1 is SGHVS, CDR2 FQNEAQ, per germline. The CDR3 has 15 residues. The chain's CDR3 is CASSFMGQALYEQYF. The CDR3 DNA follows: TGTGCCAGCAGCTTTATGGGACAGGCCCTCTACGAGCAGTACTTC.

This chain links TRBV15 with TRBJ1-4, with D maybe TRBD1 (5 bases). The CDR3 length is 15 residues. Germline V gene sequence: CDR1 LNHNV, CDR2 YYDKDF (reference sequence). The V and J ends lost 6 bases and 0 bases respectively, with 11 bases between them. CDR3 DNA: TGTGCCACCAGTAGGGGAACTGCAACTAATGAAAAACTGTTTTTT. This translates into CATSRGTATNEKLFF.

V gene TRBV29-1 combines with J gene TRBJ1-3; D is perhaps TRBD1 (6 bases). The CDR3 runs 14 residues. The V gene lost 6 bases and the J gene lost 6 bases, with 18 bases spanning the gap. Germline V gives CDR1 SQVTM, CDR2 ANQGSEA. CDR3 sequence: CSVLTTDSQNTIYF. The CDR3 nucleotides read TGCAGCGTCCTAACGACGGACAGTCAAAACACCATATATTTT.

Here the CDR3 reads CASNPTGVSPQFEAFF. The CDR3 DNA reads TGTGCCAGCAACCCGACGGGGGTCTCCCCGCAGTTTGAAGCTTTCTTT. The rearrangement links TRBV19 to TRBJ1-1; a possible D gene is TRBD1 (5 bases). The germline gives CDR1 LNHDA, CDR2 SQIVND (reference sequence). The CDR3 is made up of 16 amino acids. V gave up 9 bases and J gave up 7 bases, with 27 bases separating them.

The V call is TRBV9, the J call TRBJ2-3; 10 positions agree with TRBD2. J lost 4 bases, V lost 0 bases, and 8 bases had no gene match. Germline CDR1 SGDLS, CDR2 YYNGEE. The CDR3 runs to 17 residues. The CDR3 nucleotides are TGTGCCAGCAGCGTAGGCCTTAGAGCGGGAGGGGCAGATACGCAGTATTTT. Protein product: CASSVGLRAGGADTQYF.

Regarding this clone: Other DNA sequences in the same sample also yield this CDR3. The chain has TRBV2 and TRBJ1-5; D call uncertain. The germline V gene encodes CDR1 SNHLY and CDR2 FYNNEI. The CDR3 extends over 16 amino acids. The V end was cut by 1 base, the J end by 6 bases, with 16 bases between. CDR3 sequence (DNA): TGTGCCAGCAGTGAAGAGGCGGGGATTGGCGGTCAGCCCCAGCATTTT. This translates into CASSEEAGIGGQPQHF.

The chain employs TRBV4-3 and TRBJ1-3; D gene unclear. Germline V gene sequence: CDR1 LGHNA, CDR2 YSLEER. The germline V and J ends were trimmed by 4 bases and 4 bases, with 11 bases remaining between them. The CDR3 contains 14 residues. The CDR3 is CASSPTHSGNTIYF. CDR3 in DNA: TGCGCCAGCAGCCCGACTCACTCGGGAAACACCATATATTTT.

The chain links TRBV28 to TRBJ2-7; possibly TRBD2 for D (6 bases). The length of the CDR3 is 14 residues. Germline values: CDR1 MDHEN, CDR2 SYDVKM. V gave up 3 bases and J gave up 0 bases, with 9 bases separating them. CDR3 loop: CASSFAGSSYEQYF. The DNA for the CDR3 is TGTGCCAGCAGTTTCGCGGGGAGCTCCTACGAGCAGTACTTC.

The V and J genes are TRBV27 and TRBJ2-2; TRBD2 aligns across 12 bases. J was trimmed by 6 bases and V by 7 bases; bases with no gene match: 9. Per the germline V gene, CDR1 is MNHEY and CDR2 is SMNVEV (reference sequence). The CDR3 runs to 16 residues. The CDR3 sequence is CASTPEGTSGSGELFF. CDR3 in DNA: TGTGCCAGCACCCCTGAGGGGACTAGCGGGTCCGGGGAGCTGTTTTTT.

The chain uses TRBV7-2 and TRBJ2-3; no firm D call. The CDR3 extends over 13 amino acids. Looked up from germline, CDR1 is SGHTA and CDR2 is FQGNSA. Deletions cut 5 bases from V and 1 base from J, with 7 bases between. DNA of the CDR3: TGTGCCAGCAGCCCTCGCGGCACAGATACGCAGTATTTT. Protein: CASSPRGTDTQYF.

The J gene is TRBJ1-1, the V gene TRBV5-1, with D hard to call. This CDR3 comprises 13 residues. CDR1 and CDR2 (germline): SGHRS, YFSETQ. Deletions cut 4 bases from V and 0 bases from J, with 7 bases between. CDR3 bases: TGCGCCAGCAGCGCTAGCTTGAACACTGAAGCTTTCTTT. Translating gives CASSASLNTEAFF.

This chain uses TRBV10-3 with TRBJ2-3, with 8 bases aligning to TRBD2. V was clipped by 3 bases and J by 10 bases; unmatched bases: 9. CDR1 is ENHRY, CDR2 SYGVKD, per germline. This CDR3 has 14 residues. The CDR3 DNA reads TGTGCCATCAGTGATCATCGAGCGGGAGCGGCGCAGTATTTT. Its translation is CAISDHRAGAAQYF.